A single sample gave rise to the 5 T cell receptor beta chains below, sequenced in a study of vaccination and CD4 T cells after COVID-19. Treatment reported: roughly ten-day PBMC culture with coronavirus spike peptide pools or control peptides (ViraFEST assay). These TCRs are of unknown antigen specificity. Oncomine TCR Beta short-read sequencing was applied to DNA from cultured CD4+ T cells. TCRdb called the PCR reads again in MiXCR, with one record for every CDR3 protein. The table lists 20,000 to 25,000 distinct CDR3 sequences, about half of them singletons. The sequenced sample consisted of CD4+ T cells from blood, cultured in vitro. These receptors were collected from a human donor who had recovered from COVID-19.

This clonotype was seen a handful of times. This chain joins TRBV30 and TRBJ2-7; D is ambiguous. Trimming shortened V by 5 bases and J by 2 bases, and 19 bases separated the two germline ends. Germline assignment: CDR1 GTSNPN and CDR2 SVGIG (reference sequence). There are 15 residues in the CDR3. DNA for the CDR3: TGTGCCTGGGATAATTCCAATGACAAGGCCTACGAGCAGTACTTC. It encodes CAWDNSNDKAYEQYF.

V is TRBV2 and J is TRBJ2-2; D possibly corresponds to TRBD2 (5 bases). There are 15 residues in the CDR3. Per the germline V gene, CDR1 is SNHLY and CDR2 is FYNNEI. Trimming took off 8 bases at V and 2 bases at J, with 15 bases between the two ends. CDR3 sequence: CASRGGLTNTGELFF. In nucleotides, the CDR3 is TGTGCCAGCCGCGGCGGGCTGACAAACACCGGGGAGCTGTTTTTT. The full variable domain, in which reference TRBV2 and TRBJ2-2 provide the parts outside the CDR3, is EPEVTQTPSHQVTQMGQEVILRCVPISNHLYFYWYRQILGQKVEFLVSFYNNEISEKSEIFDDQFSVERPDGSNFTLKIRSTKLEDSAMYFCASRGGLTNTGELFFGEGSRLTVL.

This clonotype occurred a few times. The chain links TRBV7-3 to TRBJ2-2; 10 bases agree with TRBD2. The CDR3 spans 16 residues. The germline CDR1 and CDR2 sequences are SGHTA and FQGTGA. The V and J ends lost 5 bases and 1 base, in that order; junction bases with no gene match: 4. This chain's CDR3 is CASSPRTSGNTGELFF. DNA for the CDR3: TGTGCCAGCAGCCCACGGACTAGCGGGAACACCGGGGAGCTGTTTTTT.

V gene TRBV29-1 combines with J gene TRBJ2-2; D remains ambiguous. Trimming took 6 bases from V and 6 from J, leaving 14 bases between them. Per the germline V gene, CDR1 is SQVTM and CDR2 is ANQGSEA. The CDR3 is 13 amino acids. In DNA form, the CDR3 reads TGCAGCGTCCAAGCCTGGATGCCCGGGGAGCTGTTTTTT. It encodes CSVQAWMPGELFF.

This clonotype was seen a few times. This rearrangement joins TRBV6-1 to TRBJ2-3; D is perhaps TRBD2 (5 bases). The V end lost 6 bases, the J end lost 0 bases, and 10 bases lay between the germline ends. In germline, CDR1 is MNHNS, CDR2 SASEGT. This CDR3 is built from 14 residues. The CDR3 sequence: CASRDFLSTDTQYF. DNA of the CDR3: TGTGCCAGCAGGGACTTCCTTAGCACAGATACGCAGTATTTT.